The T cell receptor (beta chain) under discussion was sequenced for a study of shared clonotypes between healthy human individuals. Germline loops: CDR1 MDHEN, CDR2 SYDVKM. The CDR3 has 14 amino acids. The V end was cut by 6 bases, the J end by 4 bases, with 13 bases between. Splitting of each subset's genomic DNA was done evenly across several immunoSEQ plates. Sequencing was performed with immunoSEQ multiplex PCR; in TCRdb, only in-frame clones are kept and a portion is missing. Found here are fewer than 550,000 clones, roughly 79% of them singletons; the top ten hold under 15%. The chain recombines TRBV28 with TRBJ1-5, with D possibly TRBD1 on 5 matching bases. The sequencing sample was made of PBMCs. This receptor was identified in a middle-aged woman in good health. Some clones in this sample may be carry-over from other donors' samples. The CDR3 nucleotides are TGTGCCAGCAGAAACGGGGGGACGAATCAGCCCCAGCATTTT. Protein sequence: CASRNGGTNQPQHF.